This TCR beta chain was retrieved from a study of blood T cells in healthy people across ages. Overall study findings and caveats: Naive T cell percentage strongly correlated with TCR beta diversity.

Between the trimmed V and J ends, which lost 4 bases and 4 bases, there was a span of 13 bases. This CDR3 has 14 residues. Germline V gives CDR1 SGHDN, CDR2 FVKESK. Primed by a sample-barcoded 5' primer and a J-beta primer mix, a second PCR proceeded for about 7 to 11 cycles. Every individual sample yielded 2.5 million or more paired-end reads (each containing CDR3). TCRdb passed the 5' RACE reads through MiXCR, listing each CDR3 protein once. The sample carries about 570,000 distinct CDR3 sequences, around a quarter recorded once. The table lists this clonotype with a few counts. Its specificity is not known. The same sample was also studied in work on T cells of mothers and their children. From that report: There were no persistent microchimeric T cell clones detected.

Sequencing was carried out using blood. The source of this sequence is a boy younger than 10 in good health. The chain carries TRBV14 and TRBJ2-5; weak D call: TRBD1 (6 bases). CDR3 in amino acids: CASSRNRDGETQYF. CDR3 in DNA: TGTGCCAGCAGCCGGAACAGGGATGGAGAGACCCAGTACTTC.